The rows below give T cell receptor beta chains drawn from one sample of a study of shared clonotypes between healthy human individuals. Profiled with immunoSEQ multiplex PCR; TCRdb holds only in-frame clones, not every one. The data contain 950,000 to 1,100,000 clones, approximately 70% of them singletons. The sequenced material came from memory CD4+ T cells sorted from blood. The receptors were gathered from a man between 18 and 35 years old in good health. Both conserved end residues are part of each CDR3. A D gene is named only where the DNA matches it firmly. Clone size is given for some rows only: seen once, a few or many times, or a class if the clone is expanded.

cdr3_nt,cdr3_aa,v_call,clone_size,d_call,j_call
TGTGCCAGCACCCGGGACGGAACCGCCTACGAGCAGTACTTC,CASTRDGTAYEQYF,TRBV2,-,-,TRBJ2-7
TGTGCCAGCAGCAAAGCACAGGGTGGCACTGAAGCTTTCTTT,CASSKAQGGTEAFF,TRBV21-1,-,-,TRBJ1-1
TGTGCCAGCAGTCTCCGAGGTGAAGCTTTCTTT,CASSLRGEAFF,TRBV2,-,-,TRBJ1-1
TGTGCCAGCTCACCGGCGGAAGGGGGGGGCTATGGCTACACCTTC,CASSPAEGGGYGYTF,TRBV18,-,-,TRBJ1-2
TGTGCCAGCAGCTTTGGACAGGACACCTACGAGCAGTACTTC,CASSFGQDTYEQYF,TRBV11-3,few,TRBD1,TRBJ2-7
TGTGCCAGCGGACCCGGCAGGACGTACCAAGAGACCCAGTACTTC,CASGPGRTYQETQYF,TRBV7-9,few,-,TRBJ2-5
TGTGCCAGCAGCGTAGGGACAGGGCTTGGATCCTACGAGCAGTACTTC,CASSVGTGLGSYEQYF,TRBV9,-,TRBD1,TRBJ2-7
TGTGCCAGCAGTTCCCCTTTAACAGGGAGACCATACGAGCAGTACTTC,CASSSPLTGRPYEQYF,TRBV6-5,-,-,TRBJ2-7
TGTGCCAGCAGCTCTAGGGCCAGGGACACTGAAGCTTTCTTT,CASSSRARDTEAFF,TRBV7-9,once,-,TRBJ1-1
TGTGCCAGCAGCCCTCCCCTCGGAGCTCCCGCCCCAGATACGCAGTATTTT,CASSPPLGAPAPDTQYF,TRBV5-8,-,-,TRBJ2-3
TGTGCCAGCAGTTTGGGGGCGCTTGGCTACACCTTC,CASSLGALGYTF,TRBV28,-,-,TRBJ1-2
TGCGCCAGCAGCTTGGACGGGTCAGATACGCAGTATTTT,CASSLDGSDTQYF,TRBV5-1,once,-,TRBJ2-3
TGTGCCAGCAGTTTAGGGGGGGCCAAAAACATTCAGTACTTC,CASSLGGAKNIQYF,TRBV28,few,-,TRBJ2-4
TGCGCCAGCAGCTTGGCCGCTACAGGGCGAAGCTACACCTTC,CASSLAATGRSYTF,TRBV5-1,-,-,TRBJ1-2
TGTGCCATCAGTCCAGGGACTAGCGGGAGAGATACGCAGTATTTT,CAISPGTSGRDTQYF,TRBV10-3,-,TRBD2,TRBJ2-3
TGTGCCAGCAGCGTAGGGGGACTACCAATTTACTACGAGCAGTACTTC,CASSVGGLPIYYEQYF,TRBV9,-,TRBD2,TRBJ2-7
TGCAGTGCTGTACGCAATGAGCAGTTCTTC,CSAVRNEQFF,TRBV20-1,few,-,TRBJ2-1
TGCGCCAGCAGCCAAGATCTCCGGACCCTTGGGGCCAACGTCCTGACTTTC,CASSQDLRTLGANVLTF,TRBV4-1,-,-,TRBJ2-6
TGTGCCAGCAGTACGGAGATTGGGGGCTACACCTTC,CASSTEIGGYTF,TRBV6-6,few,-,TRBJ1-2
TGTGCCAGCGACCGGGACAGGAGCTCCTACGAGCAGTACTTC,CASDRDRSSYEQYF,TRBV6-6,-,TRBD1,TRBJ2-7
TGTGCCAGCAGGCCAGCGAGCTCCTATAATTCACCCCTCCACTTT,CASRPASSYNSPLHF,TRBV6-6,-,-,TRBJ1-6
TGTGCCAGCAGTAACCGGGACGGGCCTTCTGGGGCCAACGTCCTGACTTTC,CASSNRDGPSGANVLTF,TRBV27,-,-,TRBJ2-6
TGTGCCAGCAGCTTGGGCAGGGGTTACTTGAACACTGAAGCTTTCTTT,CASSLGRGYLNTEAFF,TRBV5-4,-,-,TRBJ1-1
TGTGCCAGCAGCTATCAGGGGTCCTACGAGCAGTACTTC,CASSYQGSYEQYF,TRBV5-4,once,-,TRBJ2-7
TGTGCCAGCAGTTTAAGCCCAGGCCTGAACACTGAAGCTTTCTTT,CASSLSPGLNTEAFF,TRBV28,-,-,TRBJ1-1
TGTGCCAGCAGCGGCGAGATGAACACTGAAGCTTTCTTT,CASSGEMNTEAFF,TRBV5-4,-,-,TRBJ1-1
TGTGCCAGCTCACCATCCCATGGAACTGAAGCTTTCTTT,CASSPSHGTEAFF,TRBV18,few,-,TRBJ1-1
TGCAGCGTCCAACAGCAGCGTGAGCAGTTCTTC,CSVQQQREQFF,TRBV29-1,-,-,TRBJ2-1
TGTGCCAGCAGCTCAGATAGCGGGAGGGGTGAGCAGTTCTTC,CASSSDSGRGEQFF,TRBV7-2,-,TRBD2,TRBJ2-1
TGTGCCAGCAGCTTACCGCAGGTGGCGGCACCCCTCCACTTT,CASSLPQVAAPLHF,TRBV7-2,-,-,TRBJ1-6
TGCGCCAGCAGCTATAGCGGGGGCAATGAGCAGTTCTTC,CASSYSGGNEQFF,TRBV5-1,-,TRBD2,TRBJ2-1
TGCGCCAGCAGCTCCAGCGGGAGTTCAAACACCGGGGAGCTGTTTTTT,CASSSSGSSNTGELFF,TRBV4-1,-,TRBD2,TRBJ2-2
TGTGCCAGTAGTATAGTTAGACAAGTCAATTCTCAGCCCCAGCATTTT,CASSIVRQVNSQPQHF,TRBV19,-,-,TRBJ1-5
TGTGCCAGCAGCCGAGAGGGACGCCTTAACTATGGCTACACCTTC,CASSREGRLNYGYTF,TRBV7-8,few,-,TRBJ1-2
TGTGCCATCCAGGGACCACTCTTTGGCTACACCTTC,CAIQGPLFGYTF,TRBV10-3,-,-,TRBJ1-2
TGTGCCATCAGTGAGTCGGGGACAGGGGGTGCCTATGGCTACACCTTC,CAISESGTGGAYGYTF,TRBV10-3,-,TRBD1,TRBJ1-2
TGTGCCAGCACCCTGAACACTGAAGCTTTCTTT,CASTLNTEAFF,TRBV28,-,-,TRBJ1-1
TGTGCCAGTAGTAGTGACAGCTCCTATAATTCACCCCTCCACTTT,CASSSDSSYNSPLHF,TRBV19,few,-,TRBJ1-6
TGCAGCGCTGGGGTCGGGACAGGGGGCGAAGCTTTCTTT,CSAGVGTGGEAFF,TRBV29-1,-,TRBD1,TRBJ1-1
TGTGCCAGTTCACGACAGGGCACAGATACGCAGTATTTT,CASSRQGTDTQYF,TRBV2,-,-,TRBJ2-3
TGTGCCAGCAGCTTAAGTTCAGGCGACAACTATGGCTACACCTTC,CASSLSSGDNYGYTF,TRBV7-3,-,-,TRBJ1-2
TGTGCCAGCAGCTTAAGGGAAGCTAACACTGAAGCTTTCTTT,CASSLREANTEAFF,TRBV5-6,medium-sized,-,TRBJ1-1
TGCAGCGTTCTACAGGGTAACACCGGGGAGCTGTTTTTT,CSVLQGNTGELFF,TRBV29-1,-,-,TRBJ2-2